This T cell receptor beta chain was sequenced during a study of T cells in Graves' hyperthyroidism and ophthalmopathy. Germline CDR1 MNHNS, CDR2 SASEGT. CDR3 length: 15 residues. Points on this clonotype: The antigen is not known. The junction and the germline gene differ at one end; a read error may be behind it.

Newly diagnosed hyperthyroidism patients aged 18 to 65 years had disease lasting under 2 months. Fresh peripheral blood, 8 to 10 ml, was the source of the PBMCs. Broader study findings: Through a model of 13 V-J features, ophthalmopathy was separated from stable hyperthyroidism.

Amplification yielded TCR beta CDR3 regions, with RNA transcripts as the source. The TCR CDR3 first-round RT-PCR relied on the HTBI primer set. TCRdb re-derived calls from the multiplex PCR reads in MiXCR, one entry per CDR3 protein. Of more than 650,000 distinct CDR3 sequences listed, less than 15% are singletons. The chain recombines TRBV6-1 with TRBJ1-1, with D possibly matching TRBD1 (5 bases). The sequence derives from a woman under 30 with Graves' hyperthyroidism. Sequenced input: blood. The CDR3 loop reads CAGSLGGGLYTEAFF. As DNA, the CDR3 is TGTGCCGGCAGCCTGGGGGGGGGATTGTACACTGAAGCTTTCTTT.